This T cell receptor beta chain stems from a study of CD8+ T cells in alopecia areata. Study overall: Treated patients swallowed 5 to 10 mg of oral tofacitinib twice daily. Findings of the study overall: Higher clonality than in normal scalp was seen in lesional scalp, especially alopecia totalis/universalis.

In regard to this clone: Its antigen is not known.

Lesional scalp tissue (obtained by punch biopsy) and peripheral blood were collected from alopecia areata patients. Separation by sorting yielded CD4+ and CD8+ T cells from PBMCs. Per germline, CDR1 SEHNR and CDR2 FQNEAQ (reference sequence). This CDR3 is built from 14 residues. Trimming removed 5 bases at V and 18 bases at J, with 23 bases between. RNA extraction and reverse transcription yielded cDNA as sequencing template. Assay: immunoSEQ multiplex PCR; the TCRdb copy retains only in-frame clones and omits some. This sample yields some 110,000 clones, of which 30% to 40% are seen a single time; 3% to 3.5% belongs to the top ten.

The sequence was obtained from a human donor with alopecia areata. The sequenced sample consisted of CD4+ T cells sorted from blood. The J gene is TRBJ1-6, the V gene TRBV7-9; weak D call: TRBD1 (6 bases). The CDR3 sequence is CASSPSGGTGAYHF. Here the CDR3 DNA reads TGTGCCAGCAGCCCGTCCGGAGGGACGGGGGCTTACCACTTT. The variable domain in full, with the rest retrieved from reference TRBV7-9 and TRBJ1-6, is DTGVSQNPRHKITKRGQNVTFRCDPISEHNRLYWYRQTLGQGPEFLTYFQNEAQLEKSRLLSDRFSAERPKGSFSTLEIQRTEQGDSAMYLCASSPSGGTGAYHFGNGTRLTVT.